One and the same sample provided the 25 T cell receptor beta chains below, sequenced in a study of blood T cell repertoires in COVID-19. Data came from immunoSEQ multiplex PCR; TCRdb stores just in-frame clones and leaves some out. The profile shows a few hundred thousand clones, approximately 90% of them singletons. The specimen was PBMCs or T cells enriched from blood (not recorded which). The receptors derive from a man aged 25-45 years who had recovered from COVID-19.

The V gene is TRBV6-5, the J gene TRBJ2-7; the D is unclear. Trimming stripped 0 bases from V and 9 bases from J, with 9 bases between. This CDR3 contains 12 residues. Germline-derived CDR1 and CDR2 are MNHEY and SVGAGI. Here the CDR3 reads CASSYSQTGQYF. The CDR3 DNA follows: TGTGCCAGCAGTTACTCTCAGACGGGGCAGTACTTC.

V is TRBV7-9 and J is TRBJ2-2; TRBD1 might be the D (5 bases). Trimming took 4 bases from V and 2 from J, leaving 11 bases between them. There are 15 residues in the CDR3. CDR1 and CDR2 from the germline V gene are SEHNR and FQNEAQ (reference sequence). In DNA form, the CDR3 reads TGTGCCAGCAGCTCGGACATGAGTAACACCGGGGAGCTGTTTTTT. Residues: CASSSDMSNTGELFF.

The V gene is TRBV19, the J gene TRBJ1-4; no clear D gene. Trimming shortened V by 3 bases and J by 6 bases, and 11 bases separated the two germline ends. The CDR3 consists of 14 residues. Per germline, CDR1 LNHDA and CDR2 SQIVND (reference sequence). The CDR3 reads CASSMRAGDEKLFF. DNA of the CDR3: TGTGCCAGTAGTATGAGGGCTGGCGATGAAAAACTGTTTTTT.

The chain uses TRBV13 and TRBJ2-1, with 12 bases lining up with TRBD2. Germline loops: CDR1 PRHDT, CDR2 FYEKMQ (reference sequence). With V trimmed by 4 bases and J by 8 bases, 6 bases remained unmatched. The CDR3 has 15 residues. The CDR3 here is CASSSRLAGAYEQFF. The CDR3 nucleotides are TGTGCCAGCAGCTCCCGACTAGCGGGGGCTTATGAGCAGTTCTTC. Full variable domain (remainder filled in from reference TRBV13 and TRBJ2-1): AAGVIQSPRHLIKEKRETATLKCYPIPRHDTVYWYQQGPGQDPQFLISFYEKMQSDKGSIPDRFSAQQFSDYHSELNMSSLELGDSALYFCASSSRLAGAYEQFFGPGTRLTVL.

The V and J genes are TRBV2 and TRBJ2-1; TRBD2 matches at 9 bases. CDR1 and CDR2 (germline): SNHLY, FYNNEI. The ends lost 3 bases at V and 0 bases at J; junction bases unmatched: 3. The CDR3 is 16 amino acids. The CDR3 reads CASSETSGSSYNEQFF. CDR3 DNA: TGTGCCAGCAGTGAGACTAGCGGCAGCTCCTACAATGAGCAGTTCTTC. The variable domain in full, completed from reference TRBV2 and TRBJ2-1, reads EPEVTQTPSHQVTQMGQEVILRCVPISNHLYFYWYRQILGQKVEFLVSFYNNEISEKSEIFDDQFSVERPDGSNFTLKIRSTKLEDSAMYFCASSETSGSSYNEQFFGPGTRLTVL.

Concerning this clone: The identical CDR3 is also encoded by other nucleotide sequences in the sample. The chain is built from TRBV6-5 and TRBJ1-1; D unclear. The V end lost 0 bases, the J end lost 5 bases, and 7 bases lay between the germline ends. Germline V gene lookup returns CDR1 MNHEY and CDR2 SVGAGI. CDR3 length: 13 residues. The CDR3: CASSYSTGTEAFF. CDR3 nucleotides: TGTGCCAGCAGTTACTCGACCGGGACTGAAGCTTTCTTT.

The chain uses TRBV5-5 and TRBJ2-7; TRBD1 might be the D (5 bases). CDR3 size: 14 residues. Germline CDR1 and CDR2: SGHKS and YYEKEE (reference sequence). The V gene lost 0 bases and the J gene lost 2 bases, with 9 bases spanning the gap. The CDR3 is CASSLGGRAYEQYF. The DNA for the CDR3 is TGTGCCAGCAGCTTGGGGGGCAGGGCCTACGAGCAGTACTTC.

The V gene is TRBV29-1, the J gene TRBJ1-5, with 11 positions matching TRBD1. This CDR3 has 19 residues. Germline trimming cut 5 bases from V and 0 bases from J; bases unmatched to any gene: 15. Looked up from germline, CDR1 is SQVTM and CDR2 is ANQGSEA. The CDR3 DNA reads as TGCAGCGTTAAGGTTGCGGGACAGGGGGTTCCCTCTAGCAATCAGCCCCAGCATTTT. It translates to CSVKVAGQGVPSSNQPQHF.

V and J are TRBV27 and TRBJ1-1; tentatively, D is TRBD1 (6 bases). Germline CDR1 is MNHEY and CDR2 is SMNVEV (reference sequence). Trimming removed 5 bases from V and 5 bases from J, with 21 bases in between. The CDR3 consists of 16 residues. CDR3 sequence reads: CASSTQRQAKTTEAFF. The CDR3 nucleotides read TGTGCCAGCAGTACACAACGACAGGCCAAAACGACTGAAGCTTTCTTT.

The chain combines TRBV6-5 with TRBJ2-1; tentatively, D is TRBD2 (5 bases). CDR3 size: 15 residues. The V gene lost 5 bases and the J gene lost 0 bases, with 11 bases spanning the gap. CDR1 MNHEY and CDR2 SVGAGI come from the germline V gene. CDR3 bases: TGTGCCAGCAGTCCCGGGATTAGCTCCTACAATGAGCAGTTCTTC. This encodes CASSPGISSYNEQFF.

CDR3 amino acids: CASSIDRAYTEAFF. In DNA form, the CDR3 reads TGCGCCAGCAGCATCGACAGGGCTTACACTGAAGCTTTCTTT. The chain links TRBV5-1 to TRBJ1-1, with TRBD1 matching over 7 bases. The CDR3 sequence is 14 residues long. The germline V gene encodes CDR1 SGHRS and CDR2 YFSETQ. V lost 4 bases to trimming and J lost 3 bases; unmatched junction nucleotides: 6.

The chain recombines TRBV19 with TRBJ1-5, with D perhaps TRBD1 (5 bases). Looked up from germline, CDR1 is LNHDA and CDR2 is SQIVND (reference sequence). With 6 bases removed from V and 0 bases from J, the gap between germline ends came to 12 bases. The CDR3 runs 15 residues. The CDR3 loop reads CASRVSGDSNQPQHF. In DNA, the CDR3 is TGTGCCAGTAGAGTTTCGGGGGATAGCAATCAGCCCCAGCATTTT.

This chain joins TRBV4-1 and TRBJ2-5; D is uncertain. V dropped 0 bases and J dropped 2 bases, with 22 bases sitting between them. CDR1 is MGHRA and CDR2 is YSYEKL in the germline V gene. The CDR3 is made up of 19 amino acids. The CDR3 protein is CASSQDGFGDLGSQETQYF. In nucleotides, the CDR3 is TGCGCCAGCAGCCAAGATGGGTTTGGAGACCTAGGATCACAAGAGACCCAGTACTTC.

In this sample, this clone turned up once. This chain links TRBV27 with TRBJ1-2, with 12 nucleotides matching TRBD1. V was pared by 6 bases and J by 7 bases, with 21 bases of the junction left unmatched. The CDR3 has 19 amino acids. Germline-derived CDR1 and CDR2 are MNHEY and SMNVEV (reference sequence). The CDR3 DNA reads TGTGCCAGCAGACCAGAGCCGATTCCGGGACAGGGGGCTCGGGGTGGCTACACCTTC. Translating it yields CASRPEPIPGQGARGGYTF.

DNA of the CDR3: TGTGCCAGCAGCGCAGGCCCACAGGGATATCAGCCCCAGCATTTT. This translates into CASSAGPQGYQPQHF. The chain uses TRBV9 and TRBJ1-5; perhaps TRBD1 as D (6 bases). V lost 3 bases and J lost 5, with 15 bases in between. CDR3 size: 15 residues. The germline gives CDR1 SGDLS, CDR2 YYNGEE.

This clone was detected only a few times. The chain is built from TRBV5-1 and TRBJ2-2; 10 positions match TRBD2. CDR1 is SGHRS, CDR2 YFSETQ, per germline. J was trimmed by 0 bases and V by 2 bases; bases with no gene match: 4. CDR3 size: 17 residues. The CDR3 loop reads CASSFASGGTNTGELFF. The CDR3 nucleotides are TGCGCCAGCAGCTTTGCTAGCGGGGGAACGAACACCGGGGAGCTGTTTTTT.

This clone appeared a single time. The J gene is TRBJ2-5, the V gene TRBV3-1 (or the pseudogene TRBV3-2); D is ambiguous. The germline V gene has CDR1 LGHDT and CDR2 YNNKEL (reference sequence). The CDR3 runs to 14 residues. The germline V and J ends were trimmed by 1 base and 1 base, with 7 bases remaining between them. The CDR3 spells CASSQGRGQETQYF. The CDR3, as DNA: TGTGCCAGCAGCCAAGGACGCGGCCAAGAGACCCAGTACTTC.

The V gene is TRBV19, the J gene TRBJ1-2; TRBD1 is a possible D gene (5 bases). CDR1 and CDR2 (germline): LNHDA, SQIVND (reference sequence). V was pared by 5 bases and J by 14 bases, with 27 bases between. The CDR3 runs 15 residues. CDR3 amino acids: CASSPTDRDSRIHTF. The DNA for the CDR3 is TGTGCCAGTAGTCCCACCGACAGAGATTCTAGAATCCATACCTTC.

The J gene is TRBJ2-7, the V gene TRBV18; a possible D gene is TRBD1 (6 bases). The CDR3 has 14 residues. Germline V CDR1 and CDR2: KGHSH, LQKENI. V dropped 2 bases and J dropped 5 bases, with 13 bases sitting between them. In DNA, the CDR3 is TGTGCCAGCTCACCAGCCCAGGGGCCGGACGAGCAGTACTTC. Translated, it gives CASSPAQGPDEQYF.

The chain links TRBV15 to TRBJ1-5; no clear D. Trimming cost V 0 bases and J 7 bases, with 13 bases left between them. This CDR3 contains 15 residues. Germline values: CDR1 LNHNV, CDR2 YYDKDF (reference sequence). CDR3 bases: TGTGCCACCAGCAGAGATCAGGAGGGCCCCCAGCCCCAGCATTTT. Translating gives CATSRDQEGPQPQHF.

A few counts support this clone. The CDR3 spells CARRRDRHNEQFF. CDR3 in DNA: TGTGCCAGGCGCCGGGACAGGCACAATGAGCAGTTCTTC. The V call is TRBV3-1 (or the pseudogene TRBV3-2), the J call TRBJ2-1; TRBD1 matches at 8 bases. Germline assignment: CDR1 LGHDT and CDR2 YNNKEL (reference sequence). V was pared by 9 bases and J by 5 bases, with 6 bases of the junction left unmatched. The CDR3 covers 13 residues.

This rearrangement joins TRBV4-1 to TRBJ2-7, with 10 nucleotides matching TRBD1. This CDR3 contains 15 residues. V lost 1 base, J lost 5 bases, and 5 bases stayed unmatched. Germline lookup yields CDR1 MGHRA and CDR2 YSYEKL. The CDR3 protein is CASSQVAGTGDEQYF. The CDR3 nucleotides are TGCGCCAGCAGCCAAGTCGCCGGGACAGGGGACGAGCAGTACTTC.

This chain joins TRBV28 and TRBJ2-1; 12 positions agree with TRBD2. The V segment lost 7 bases and the J segment 7 bases; nucleotides outside the gene matches: 11. Germline V lookup: CDR1 MDHEN, CDR2 SYDVKM. CDR3 length equals 16 residues. The CDR3 spells CASITSGRWLWNEQFF. The CDR3 DNA reads as TGTGCCAGCATAACTAGCGGGAGGTGGCTTTGGAATGAGCAGTTCTTC.

The V gene is TRBV19, the J gene TRBJ2-2; 9 positions match TRBD2. CDR3 length: 13 residues. Germline V gene sequence: CDR1 LNHDA, CDR2 SQIVND (reference sequence). V lost 7 bases and J lost 6; bases outside the gene matches: 3. CDR3 sequence reads: CASKAGGPGELFF. Written as DNA, the CDR3 is TGTGCCAGTAAAGCGGGAGGTCCCGGGGAGCTGTTTTTT.

V usage is TRBV2 and J usage is TRBJ2-3, with a weak D call TRBD2 (6 bases). This CDR3 comprises 16 residues. The germline CDR1 and CDR2 sequences are SNHLY and FYNNEI. V shed 3 bases and J shed 0 bases, with 13 bases lying between them. Here the CDR3 DNA reads TGTGCCAGCAGTGACCGGACTATCGATAGCACAGATACGCAGTATTTT. Translated, it gives CASSDRTIDSTDTQYF.